One sample yielded the 7 T cell receptor beta chains listed below, sequenced in a study of T cell responses to AZD1222 COVID-19 vaccine (dated by TCRdb to the early 2020s). This specimen's time point label, per the study, means: baseline before first vaccination. The library was obtained by the immunoSEQ multiplex PCR assay. TCRdb retrieved this table from immuneACCESS and kept in-frame rearrangements only. Not all clones are present; in checked studies, unresolved V genes account for under half, and no reason is known for the remainder. The sample has tens of thousands of clones on record, roughly 82% of them singletons. Of the sample, 5.4% falls within the top ten clones. The sequencing here drew on peripheral blood, taken on day 0 of AZD1222 vaccination. These receptors all come from an adult in good health.

The chain is built from TRBV4-3 and TRBJ1-2, with D uncertain. The CDR3 totals 15 residues. V was shortened by 0 bases and J by 4 bases, with 12 bases between the two germline ends. The germline gives CDR1 LGHNA, CDR2 YSLEER. CDR3: CASSQDRNSFYGYTF. The CDR3 nucleotides are TGCGCCAGCAGCCAAGATCGGAACAGTTTCTATGGCTACACCTTC.

This clone showed up just once. The V call is TRBV27, the J call TRBJ1-1; D ambiguous. Germline CDR1 MNHEY, CDR2 SMNVEV (reference sequence). The ends were cut back, 5 bases at V and 0 bases at J, with 13 bases in the middle. CDR3 size: 15 residues. This chain's CDR3 is CASSPYDGLNTEAFF. DNA of the CDR3: TGTGCCAGCAGTCCCTATGACGGACTGAACACTGAAGCTTTCTTT.

The chain combines TRBV10-3 with TRBJ1-2; D not resolved. CDR1 is ENHRY, CDR2 SYGVKD, per germline. Trimming cost V 3 bases and J 4 bases, with 6 bases left between them. The CDR3 is 12 residues long. The DNA for the CDR3 is TGTGCCATCAGTGACAGCCGCTATGGCTACACCTTC. Translation gives CAISDSRYGYTF.

This clone was found a few times. This chain links TRBV6-6 with TRBJ1-6; TRBD1 agrees at 7 bases. Germline-derived CDR1 and CDR2 are MNHNY and SVGAGI (reference sequence). Trimming at V came to 6 bases and at J to 4 bases, leaving 3 bases not matched to a gene. There are 14 residues in the CDR3. The CDR3 is CASSSTGYNSPLHF. In DNA form, the CDR3 reads TGTGCCAGCAGCTCGACAGGGTATAATTCACCCCTCCACTTT.

The rearrangement links TRBV15 to TRBJ1-6; 8 nucleotides line up with TRBD1. V lost 1 base to trimming and J lost 3 bases; unmatched junction nucleotides: 2. Germline V lookup: CDR1 LNHNV, CDR2 YYDKDF (reference sequence). This CDR3 has 16 amino acids. The CDR3 reads CATSRGDRGYNSPLHF. The CDR3 DNA reads as TGTGCCACCAGCAGAGGCGACAGGGGCTATAATTCACCCCTCCACTTT.

This clone was observed a handful of times. The chain employs TRBV9 and TRBJ2-5; tentatively, D is TRBD2 (5 bases). CDR1 is SGDLS and CDR2 is YYNGEE in the germline V gene. Between the trimmed V and J ends, which lost 0 bases and 3 bases, there was a span of 18 bases. CDR3 length: 17 amino acids. The DNA of the CDR3 is TGTGCCAGCAGCGTAGGTTCTAGCAGCATCCCCGAAGAGACCCAGTACTTC. This sequence encodes CASSVGSSSIPEETQYF.

The chain recombines TRBV5-4 with TRBJ2-7, with D perhaps TRBD1 (6 bases). The V gene lost 2 bases and the J gene lost 3 bases, with 12 bases spanning the gap. The CDR3 runs to 14 residues. The germline gives CDR1 SGHNT, CDR2 YYREEE (reference sequence). The CDR3 region has the DNA TGTGCCAGCAGCTTCCTAGGGGGAGACTACGAGCAGTACTTC. It translates to CASSFLGGDYEQYF.